The next 15 T cell receptor beta chains were all read from a single sample in a study of CD8+ T cells in alopecia areata. cDNA serving as the sequencing template came from extracted, reverse transcribed RNA. Measured with immunoSEQ multiplex PCR; TCRdb has only the in-frame clones, and not every one. The sample includes 150,000 or so clones, about 50% seen only once; the top ten take just under 20%. The source material was CD8+ T cells sorted from blood, sampled at week 0. The receptors stem from a human donor with alopecia areata.

The gene calls are TRBV5-1 and TRBJ2-7; no clear D. Deletions cut 4 bases from V and 1 base from J, with 6 bases between. The germline CDR1 and CDR2 sequences are SGHRS and YFSETQ. This CDR3 comprises 12 residues. CDR3 region: CASSPNSYEQYF. CDR3 in DNA: TGCGCCAGCAGCCCAAATTCCTACGAGCAGTACTTC.

J is TRBJ2-7 and V is TRBV27; D is unclear. The CDR3 covers 15 residues. V lost 0 bases to trimming and J lost 2 bases, with 11 bases between them. Germline-derived CDR1 and CDR2 are MNHEY and SMNVEV (reference sequence). CDR3 protein: CASSLSIATTYEQYF. The CDR3 nucleotides read TGTGCCAGCAGTTTATCGATCGCTACCACCTACGAGCAGTACTTC.

The CDR3 DNA reads TGTGCCACCAGCAGGGACAGGGCGGATCAGCCCCAGCATTTT. It is translated as CATSRDRADQPQHF. The chain uses TRBV15 and TRBJ1-5, with 8 bases identical to TRBD1. Germline V gives CDR1 LNHNV, CDR2 YYDKDF (reference sequence). V shed 3 bases and J 5 bases; nucleotides not matched to a gene: 3. The CDR3 runs 14 residues.

The chain combines TRBV2 with TRBJ2-5, with 7 bases identical to TRBD1. The germline gives CDR1 SNHLY, CDR2 FYNNEI. This CDR3 spans 12 amino acids. Trimming removed 6 bases from V and 5 bases from J; junction bases left unmatched: 3. Here the CDR3 reads CASRGGMETQYF. The CDR3 region has the DNA TGTGCCAGCAGAGGGGGCATGGAGACCCAGTACTTC.

V usage is TRBV29-1 and J usage is TRBJ1-2; D ambiguous. Trimming left V 6 bases short and J 8 bases short, with 19 bases between. The CDR3 runs 13 residues. Looked up from germline, CDR1 is SQVTM and CDR2 is ANQGSEA. DNA for the CDR3: TGCAGCGTCCTTTTTCCGGCGTCAGACGGCTACACCTTC. It codes for CSVLFPASDGYTF.

The chain joins TRBV29-1 to TRBJ2-1; D possibly corresponds to TRBD2 (6 bases). Germline V CDR1 and CDR2: SQVTM, ANQGSEA. This CDR3 has 15 amino acids. V gave up 1 base and J gave up 5 bases, with 15 bases separating them. Here the CDR3 DNA reads TGCAGCGTTGAAGGACTACGGGGGTTGGACAATGAGCAGTTCTTC. Protein: CSVEGLRGLDNEQFF.

The chain joins TRBV30 to TRBJ2-3; tentatively, D is TRBD2 (6 bases). The germline CDR1 and CDR2 sequences are GTSNPN and SVGIG (reference sequence). Between the trimmed V and J ends, which lost 3 bases and 1 base, there was a span of 11 bases. The length of the CDR3 is 14 residues. The CDR3 is CAWRDGGGTDTQYF. In DNA form, the CDR3 reads TGTGCCTGGAGAGACGGGGGAGGCACAGATACGCAGTATTTT.

This chain joins TRBV30 and TRBJ2-1; 9 bases line up with TRBD1. V shed 1 base and J 8 bases; nucleotides not matched to a gene: 3. The germline gives CDR1 GTSNPN, CDR2 SVGIG (reference sequence). The CDR3 covers 13 residues. The chain's CDR3 is CAWSGGQGDEQFF. As DNA, the CDR3 is TGTGCCTGGAGTGGGGGACAGGGAGATGAGCAGTTCTTC.

Note on this clone: A much larger clone differs from this one at a single base, so this may be a read error. The sample holds other DNA sequences that translate to the same CDR3. This chain connects TRBV7-2 to TRBJ1-1; TRBD1 might be the D (6 bases). V was clipped by 3 bases and J by 0 bases, with 8 bases between them. The germline gives CDR1 SGHTA, CDR2 FQGNSA. The length of the CDR3 is 14 residues. The CDR3 loop reads CASSFGQMNTEAFF. In DNA, the CDR3 is TGTGCCAGCAGCTTTGGACAGATGAACACTGAAGCTTTCTTT.

The chain carries TRBV6-1 and TRBJ2-7, with 7 bases fitting TRBD1. The V gene's germline CDR1 is MNHNS and CDR2 SASEGT. V trimming: 1 base; J trimming: 5 bases; junction bases outside the gene matches: 8. The CDR3 spans 15 residues. This chain's CDR3 is CASSEGAGQADEQYF. The CDR3 region has the DNA TGTGCCAGCAGTGAAGGGGCAGGACAGGCGGACGAGCAGTACTTC.

This clone has a handful of counts. The chain has TRBV29-1 and TRBJ2-1; 7 nucleotides line up with TRBD2. V was pared by 7 bases and J by 9 bases, with 21 bases of the junction left unmatched. The length of the CDR3 is 16 residues. Germline V lookup: CDR1 SQVTM, CDR2 ANQGSEA. The CDR3 protein is CSAPLSRRGTGTEQFF. Here the CDR3 DNA reads TGCAGCGCCCCTTTGAGTCGGCGGGGGACCGGCACTGAGCAGTTCTTC.

The rearrangement links TRBV29-1 to TRBJ1-1, with a possible D match to TRBD1 (6 bases). The ends were cut back, 6 bases at V and 4 bases at J, with 15 bases in the middle. Germline CDR1 reads SQVTM; CDR2 reads ANQGSEA. The CDR3 consists of 13 residues. This chain's CDR3 is CSVKGGSSTEAFF. The CDR3, as DNA: TGCAGCGTCAAAGGGGGGTCGAGCACTGAAGCTTTCTTT.

This clone was observed a handful of times. The chain couples TRBV7-2 to TRBJ2-1; 12 bases map to TRBD1. This CDR3 spans 17 amino acids. Germline V CDR1 and CDR2: SGHTA, FQGNSA. Trimming cost V 6 bases and J 5 bases; bases outside gene matches: 11. This CDR3 is CASRATRDRGPDNEQFF. The CDR3 coding sequence is TGTGCCAGCAGGGCCACCCGGGACAGGGGGCCGGACAATGAGCAGTTCTTC.

CDR3 residues: CATSRQRDTEAFF. CDR3 coding DNA: TGTGCCACCAGCCGTCAGCGGGACACTGAAGCTTTCTTT. J is TRBJ1-1 and V is TRBV15, with no clear D. The V gene lost 5 bases and the J gene lost 3 bases, with 10 bases spanning the gap. CDR3 length: 13 amino acids. Per germline, CDR1 LNHNV and CDR2 YYDKDF (reference sequence).

The chain couples TRBV14 to TRBJ2-3, with no clear D. Germline loops: CDR1 SGHDN, CDR2 FVKESK. The CDR3 runs to 14 residues. Deletions cut 4 bases from V and 2 bases from J, with 10 bases between. CDR3 nucleotide sequence: TGTGCCAGCAGCCCGTATCGGTCCACAGATACGCAGTATTTT. This gives the protein CASSPYRSTDTQYF.